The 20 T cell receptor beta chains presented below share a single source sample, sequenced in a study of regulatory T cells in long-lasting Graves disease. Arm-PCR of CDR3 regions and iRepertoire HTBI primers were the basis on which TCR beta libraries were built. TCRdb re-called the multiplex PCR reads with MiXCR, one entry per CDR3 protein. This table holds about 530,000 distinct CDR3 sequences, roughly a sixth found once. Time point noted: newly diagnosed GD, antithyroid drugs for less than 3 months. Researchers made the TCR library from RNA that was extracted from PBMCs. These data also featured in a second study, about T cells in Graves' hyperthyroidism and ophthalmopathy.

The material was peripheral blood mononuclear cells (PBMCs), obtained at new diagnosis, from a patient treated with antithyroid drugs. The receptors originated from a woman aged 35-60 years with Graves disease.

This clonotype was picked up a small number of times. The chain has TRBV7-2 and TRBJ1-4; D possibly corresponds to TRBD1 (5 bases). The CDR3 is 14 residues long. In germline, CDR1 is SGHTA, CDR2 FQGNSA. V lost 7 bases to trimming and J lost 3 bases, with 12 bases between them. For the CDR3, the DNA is TGTGCCAGCACCTCCAGGGCAGCTAATGAAAAACTGTTTTTT. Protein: CASTSRAANEKLFF.

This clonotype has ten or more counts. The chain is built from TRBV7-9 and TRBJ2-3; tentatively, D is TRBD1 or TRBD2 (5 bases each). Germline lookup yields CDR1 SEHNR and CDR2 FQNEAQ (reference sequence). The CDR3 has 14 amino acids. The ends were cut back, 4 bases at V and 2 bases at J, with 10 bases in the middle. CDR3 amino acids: CASSWDGTTDTQYF. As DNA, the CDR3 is TGTGCCAGCAGCTGGGACGGGACCACAGATACGCAGTATTTT.

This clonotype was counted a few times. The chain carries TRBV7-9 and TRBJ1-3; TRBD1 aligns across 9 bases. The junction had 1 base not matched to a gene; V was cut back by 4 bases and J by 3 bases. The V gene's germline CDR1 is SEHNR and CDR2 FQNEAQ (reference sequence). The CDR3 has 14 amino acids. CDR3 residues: CASSSTGGGNTIYF. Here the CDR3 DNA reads TGTGCCAGCAGCTCGACAGGGGGTGGAAACACCATATATTTT.

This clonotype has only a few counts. As DNA, the CDR3 is TGTGCCAGCAGCCCGCACGGGCGCCTCACGACAGATACGCAGTATTTT. This gives the protein CASSPHGRLTTDTQYF. This chain connects TRBV11-1 to TRBJ2-3; D is ambiguous. This CDR3 has 16 residues. The germline V gene has CDR1 SGHAT and CDR2 FQDESV (reference sequence). V lost 5 bases, J lost 3 bases, and 18 bases lay in between.

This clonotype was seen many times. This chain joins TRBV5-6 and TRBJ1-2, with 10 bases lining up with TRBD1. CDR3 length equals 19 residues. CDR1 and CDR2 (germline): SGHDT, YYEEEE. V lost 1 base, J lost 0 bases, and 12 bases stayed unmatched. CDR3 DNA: TGTGCCAGCAGCTTGTATCCGTTGGGGACAGGGGAAACTAACTATGGCTACACCTTC. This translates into CASSLYPLGTGETNYGYTF.

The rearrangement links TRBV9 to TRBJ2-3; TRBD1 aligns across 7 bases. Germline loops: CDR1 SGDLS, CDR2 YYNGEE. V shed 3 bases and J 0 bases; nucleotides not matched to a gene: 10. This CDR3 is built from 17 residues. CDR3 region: CASSGLQGVTSTDTQYF. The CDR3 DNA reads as TGTGCCAGCAGCGGATTGCAGGGGGTAACGAGCACAGATACGCAGTATTTT.

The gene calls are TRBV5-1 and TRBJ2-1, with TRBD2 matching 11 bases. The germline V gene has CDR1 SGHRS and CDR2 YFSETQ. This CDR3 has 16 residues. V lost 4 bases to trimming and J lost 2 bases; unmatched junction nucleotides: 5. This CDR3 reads CASSATSGGPYNEQFF. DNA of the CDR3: TGCGCCAGCAGCGCAACTAGCGGGGGCCCCTACAATGAGCAGTTCTTC.

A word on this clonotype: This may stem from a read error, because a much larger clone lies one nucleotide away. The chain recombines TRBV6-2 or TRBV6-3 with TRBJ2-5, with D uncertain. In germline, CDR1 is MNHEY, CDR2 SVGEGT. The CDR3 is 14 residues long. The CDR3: CASGYSPTKETQYF. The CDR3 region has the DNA TGTGCCAGCGGTTACTCCCCCACGAAAGAGACCCAGTACTTC.

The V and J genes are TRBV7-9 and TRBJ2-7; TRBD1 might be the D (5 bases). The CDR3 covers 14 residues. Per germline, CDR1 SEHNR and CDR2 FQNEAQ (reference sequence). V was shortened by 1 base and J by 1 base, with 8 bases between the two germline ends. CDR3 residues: CASSLVQGSYEQYF. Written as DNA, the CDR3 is TGTGCCAGCAGCTTAGTTCAGGGATCCTACGAGCAGTACTTC. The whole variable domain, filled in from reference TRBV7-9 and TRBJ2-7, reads DTGVSQNPRHKITKRGQNVTFRCDPISEHNRLYWYRQTLGQGPEFLTYFQNEAQLEKSRLLSDRFSAERPKGSFSTLEIQRTEQGDSAMYLCASSLVQGSYEQYFGPGTRLTVT.

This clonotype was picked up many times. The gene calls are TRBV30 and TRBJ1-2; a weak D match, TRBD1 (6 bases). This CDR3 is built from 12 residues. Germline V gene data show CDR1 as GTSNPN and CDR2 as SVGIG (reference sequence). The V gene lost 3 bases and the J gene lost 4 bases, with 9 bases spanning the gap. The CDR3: CAWRGGGYGYTF. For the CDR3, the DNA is TGTGCCTGGAGGGGAGGGGGCTATGGCTACACCTTC.

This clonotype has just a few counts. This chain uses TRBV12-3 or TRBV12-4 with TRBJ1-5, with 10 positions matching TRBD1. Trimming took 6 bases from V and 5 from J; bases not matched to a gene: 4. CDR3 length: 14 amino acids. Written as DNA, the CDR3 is TGTGCCAGCAGCGTCGGGACAGGGGATCAGCCCCAGCATTTT. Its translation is CASSVGTGDQPQHF.

The DNA of the CDR3 is TGCGCCAGCAGCCAACCCCGACAGGGGCAGACACCCCTCCACTTT. Translated, it gives CASSQPRQGQTPLHF. The chain couples TRBV4-1 to TRBJ1-6; TRBD1 aligns across 8 bases. CDR1 is MGHRA, CDR2 YSYEKL, per germline. This CDR3 contains 15 residues. J lost 11 bases, V lost 2 bases, and 8 bases had no gene match.

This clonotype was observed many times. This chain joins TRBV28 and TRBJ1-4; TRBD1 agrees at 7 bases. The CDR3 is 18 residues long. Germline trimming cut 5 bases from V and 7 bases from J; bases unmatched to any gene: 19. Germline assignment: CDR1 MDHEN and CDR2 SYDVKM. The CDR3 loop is CASSPRDSGTMGGEKLFF. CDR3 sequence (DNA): TGTGCCAGCAGTCCCCGGGACAGCGGGACAATGGGTGGTGAAAAACTGTTTTTT.

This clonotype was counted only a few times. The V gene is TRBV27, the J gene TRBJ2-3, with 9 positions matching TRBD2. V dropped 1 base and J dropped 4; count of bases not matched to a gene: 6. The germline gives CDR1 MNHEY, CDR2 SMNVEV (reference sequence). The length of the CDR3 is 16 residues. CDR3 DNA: TGTGCCAGCAGTTTATTGGCGGGGGGGCGGGCAGATACGCAGTATTTT. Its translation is CASSLLAGGRADTQYF.

The CDR3 nucleotides read TGCAGCGCAGACAGGGGGGGGTATGGCTACACCTTC. As protein: CSADRGGYGYTF. J is TRBJ1-2 and V is TRBV29-1; 9 bases agree with TRBD1. Germline CDR1 SQVTM, CDR2 ANQGSEA. Germline trimming cut 7 bases from V and 5 bases from J; bases unmatched to any gene: 5. This CDR3 contains 12 residues.

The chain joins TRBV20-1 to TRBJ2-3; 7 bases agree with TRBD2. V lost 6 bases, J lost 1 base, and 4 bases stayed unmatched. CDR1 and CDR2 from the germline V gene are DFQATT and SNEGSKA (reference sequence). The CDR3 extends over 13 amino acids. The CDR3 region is CSAPLAGTDTQYF. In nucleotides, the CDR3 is TGCAGTGCCCCCCTAGCGGGCACAGATACGCAGTATTTT.

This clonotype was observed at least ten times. The CDR3 protein is CASSVVQEPNTGELFF. The CDR3 nucleotides are TGTGCCAGCAGCGTAGTACAGGAACCGAACACCGGGGAGCTGTTTTTT. The V and J genes are TRBV9 and TRBJ2-2; tentative D call: TRBD1 (5 bases). V was cut by 0 bases and J by 0 bases, with 9 bases left in between. CDR1 and CDR2 from the germline V gene are SGDLS and YYNGEE. This CDR3 is 16 amino acids long.

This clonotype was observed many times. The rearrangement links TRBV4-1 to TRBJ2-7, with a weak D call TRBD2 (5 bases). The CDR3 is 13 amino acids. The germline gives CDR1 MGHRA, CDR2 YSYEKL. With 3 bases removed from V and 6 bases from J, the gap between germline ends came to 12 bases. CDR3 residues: CASSQLHEGEQYF. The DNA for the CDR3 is TGCGCCAGCAGCCAGCTACACGAGGGCGAGCAGTACTTC.

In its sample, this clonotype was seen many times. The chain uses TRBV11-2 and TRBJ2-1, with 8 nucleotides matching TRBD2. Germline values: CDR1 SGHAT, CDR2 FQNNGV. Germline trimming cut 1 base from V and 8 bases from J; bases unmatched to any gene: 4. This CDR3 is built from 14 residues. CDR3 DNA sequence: TGTGCCAGCAGCTTAGCGGGGGGGAACTATGAGCAGTTCTTC. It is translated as CASSLAGGNYEQFF.

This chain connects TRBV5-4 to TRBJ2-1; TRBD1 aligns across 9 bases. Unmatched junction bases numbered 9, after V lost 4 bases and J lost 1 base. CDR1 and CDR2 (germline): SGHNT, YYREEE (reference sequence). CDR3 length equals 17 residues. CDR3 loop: CASSQNIGQGSYNEQFF. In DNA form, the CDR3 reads TGTGCCAGCAGCCAGAACATTGGACAGGGGTCCTACAATGAGCAGTTCTTC.